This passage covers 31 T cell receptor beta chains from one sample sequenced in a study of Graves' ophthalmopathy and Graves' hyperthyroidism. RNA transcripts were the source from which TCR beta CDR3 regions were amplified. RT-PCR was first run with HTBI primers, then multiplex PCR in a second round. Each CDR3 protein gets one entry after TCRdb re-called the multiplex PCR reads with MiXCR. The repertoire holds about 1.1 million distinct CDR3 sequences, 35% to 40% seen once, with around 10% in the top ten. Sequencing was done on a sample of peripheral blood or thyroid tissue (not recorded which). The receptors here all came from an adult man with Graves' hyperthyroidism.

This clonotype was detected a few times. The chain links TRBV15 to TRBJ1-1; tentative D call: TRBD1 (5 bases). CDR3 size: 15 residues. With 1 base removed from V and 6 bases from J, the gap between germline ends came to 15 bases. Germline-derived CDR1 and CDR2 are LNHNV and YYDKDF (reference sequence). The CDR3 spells CATSRVAGARAEAFF. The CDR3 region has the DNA TGTGCCACCAGCAGAGTAGCCGGGGCCCGGGCTGAAGCTTTCTTT.

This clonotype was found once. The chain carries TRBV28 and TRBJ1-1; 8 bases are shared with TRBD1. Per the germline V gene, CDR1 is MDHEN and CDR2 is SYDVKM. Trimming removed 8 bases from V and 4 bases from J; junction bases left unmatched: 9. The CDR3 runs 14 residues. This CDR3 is CASARQGRSTEAFF. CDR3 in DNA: TGTGCCAGCGCCAGACAGGGGAGGAGCACTGAAGCTTTCTTT.

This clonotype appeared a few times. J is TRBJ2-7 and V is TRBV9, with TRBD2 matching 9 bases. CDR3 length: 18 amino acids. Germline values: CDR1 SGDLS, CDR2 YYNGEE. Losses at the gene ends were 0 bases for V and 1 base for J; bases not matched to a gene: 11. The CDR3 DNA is TGTGCCAGCAGCGTAGGAGGGGTAGCGGGAGCCCGGTCCTACGAGCAGTACTTC. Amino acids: CASSVGGVAGARSYEQYF.

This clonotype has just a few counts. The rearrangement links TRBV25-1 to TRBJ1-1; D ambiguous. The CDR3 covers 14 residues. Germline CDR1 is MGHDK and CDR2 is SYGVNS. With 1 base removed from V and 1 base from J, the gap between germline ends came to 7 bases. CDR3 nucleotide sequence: TGTGCCAGCAGTGAATCAGCCTCGAACACTGAAGCTTTCTTT. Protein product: CASSESASNTEAFF.

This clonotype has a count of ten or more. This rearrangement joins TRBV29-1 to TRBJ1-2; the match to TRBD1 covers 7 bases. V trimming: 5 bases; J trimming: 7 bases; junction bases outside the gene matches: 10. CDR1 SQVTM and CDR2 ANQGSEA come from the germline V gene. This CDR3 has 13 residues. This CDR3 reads CSVRQGAGSGYTF. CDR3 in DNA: TGCAGCGTTAGACAGGGAGCCGGGAGTGGCTACACCTTC.

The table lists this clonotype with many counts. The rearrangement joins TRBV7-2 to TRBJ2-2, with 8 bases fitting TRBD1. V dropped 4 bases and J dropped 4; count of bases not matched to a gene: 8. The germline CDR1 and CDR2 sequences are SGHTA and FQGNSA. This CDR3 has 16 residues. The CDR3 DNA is TGTGCCAGCAGCTCACGACAGGGGTCAGGCACCGGGGAGCTGTTTTTT. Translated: CASSSRQGSGTGELFF. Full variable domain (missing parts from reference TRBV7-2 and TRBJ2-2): GAGVSQSPSNKVTEKGKDVELRCDPISGHTALYWYRQSLGQGLEFLIYFQGNSAPDKSGLPSDRFSAERTGGSVSTLTIQRTQQEDSAVYLCASSSRQGSGTGELFFGEGSRLTVL.

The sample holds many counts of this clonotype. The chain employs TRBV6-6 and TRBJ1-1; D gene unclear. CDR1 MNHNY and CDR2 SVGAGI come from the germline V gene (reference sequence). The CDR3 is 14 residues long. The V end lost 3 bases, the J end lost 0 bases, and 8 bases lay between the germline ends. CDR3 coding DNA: TGTGCCAGCAGTTATGCACGATTGAACACTGAAGCTTTCTTT. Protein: CASSYARLNTEAFF.

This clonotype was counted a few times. The CDR3 DNA reads TGTGCCAGCAGTTTGCTCTCAGGGGGCCAAAATCAGCCCCAGCATTTT. Amino acids: CASSLLSGGQNQPQHF. V and J are TRBV28 and TRBJ1-5, with 8 positions matching TRBD1. Germline V gives CDR1 MDHEN, CDR2 SYDVKM. V lost 3 bases, J lost 4 bases, and 8 bases stayed unmatched. The CDR3 runs to 16 residues.

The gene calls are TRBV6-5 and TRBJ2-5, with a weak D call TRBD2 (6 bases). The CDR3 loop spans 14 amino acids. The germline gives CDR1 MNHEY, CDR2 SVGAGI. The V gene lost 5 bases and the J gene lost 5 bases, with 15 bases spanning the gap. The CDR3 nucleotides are TGTGCCAGCAGTGAGCTTGGAGGGCTGGAGACCCAGTACTTC. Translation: CASSELGGLETQYF.

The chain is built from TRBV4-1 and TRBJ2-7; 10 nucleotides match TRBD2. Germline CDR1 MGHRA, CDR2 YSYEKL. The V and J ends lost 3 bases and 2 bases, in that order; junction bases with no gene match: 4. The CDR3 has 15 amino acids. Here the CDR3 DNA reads TGCGCCAGCAGCCATCGCGGGACTAGCGCCTACGAGCAGTACTTC. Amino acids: CASSHRGTSAYEQYF.

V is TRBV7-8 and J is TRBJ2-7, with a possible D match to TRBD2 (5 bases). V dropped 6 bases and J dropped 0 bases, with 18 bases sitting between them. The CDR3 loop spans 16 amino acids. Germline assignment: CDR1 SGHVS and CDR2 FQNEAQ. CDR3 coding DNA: TGTGCCAGCAGTCCTCGACTACCGTTAACCTCCTACGAGCAGTACTTC. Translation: CASSPRLPLTSYEQYF.

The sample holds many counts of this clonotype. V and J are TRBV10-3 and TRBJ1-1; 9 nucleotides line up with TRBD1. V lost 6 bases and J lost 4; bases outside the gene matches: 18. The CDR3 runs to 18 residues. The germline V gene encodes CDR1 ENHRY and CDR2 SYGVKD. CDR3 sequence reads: CAIRSQGQGKGRGTEAFF. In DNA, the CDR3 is TGTGCCATCAGATCCCAGGGACAGGGAAAAGGTCGAGGCACTGAAGCTTTCTTT.

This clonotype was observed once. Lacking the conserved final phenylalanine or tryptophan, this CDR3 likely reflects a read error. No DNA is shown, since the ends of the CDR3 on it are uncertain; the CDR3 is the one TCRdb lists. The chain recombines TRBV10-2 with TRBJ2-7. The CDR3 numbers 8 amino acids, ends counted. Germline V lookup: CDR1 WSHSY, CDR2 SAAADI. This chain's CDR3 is CASSESGR.

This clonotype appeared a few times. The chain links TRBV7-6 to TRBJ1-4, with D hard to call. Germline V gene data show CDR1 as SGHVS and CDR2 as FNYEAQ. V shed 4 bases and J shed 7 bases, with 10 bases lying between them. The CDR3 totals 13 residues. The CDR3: CASSSPAVEKLFF. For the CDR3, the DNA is TGTGCCAGCAGCTCCCCCGCCGTTGAAAAACTGTTTTTT.

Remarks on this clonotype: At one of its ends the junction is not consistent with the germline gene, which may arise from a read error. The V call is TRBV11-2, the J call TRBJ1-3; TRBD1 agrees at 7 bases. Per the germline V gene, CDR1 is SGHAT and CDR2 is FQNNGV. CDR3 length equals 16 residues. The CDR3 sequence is CASSLTDRRSGYTIYF. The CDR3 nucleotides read TGTGCCAGCAGCCTCACGGACAGGCGCTCTGGATACACCATATATTTT.

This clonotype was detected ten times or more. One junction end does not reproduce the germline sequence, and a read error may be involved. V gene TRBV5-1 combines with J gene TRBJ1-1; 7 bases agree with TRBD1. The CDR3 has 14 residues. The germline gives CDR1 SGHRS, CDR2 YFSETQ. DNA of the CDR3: TGTGCCAGCAGCCGAGACAGGGTAGGGACTGAAGCTTTCTTT. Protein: CASSRDRVGTEAFF.

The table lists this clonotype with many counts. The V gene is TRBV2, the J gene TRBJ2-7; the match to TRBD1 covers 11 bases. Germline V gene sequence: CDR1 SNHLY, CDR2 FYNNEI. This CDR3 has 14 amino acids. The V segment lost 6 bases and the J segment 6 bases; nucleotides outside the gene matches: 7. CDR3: CASRERTGGLEQYF. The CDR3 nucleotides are TGTGCCAGCAGAGAGAGGACAGGGGGCCTCGAGCAGTACTTC.

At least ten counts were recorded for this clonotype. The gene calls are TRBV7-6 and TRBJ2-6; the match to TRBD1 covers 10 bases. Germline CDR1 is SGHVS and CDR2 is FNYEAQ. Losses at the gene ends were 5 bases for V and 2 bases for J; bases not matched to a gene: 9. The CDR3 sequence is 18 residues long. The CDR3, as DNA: TGTGCCAGCAGCCCTGGGAGGGACAGGGGAGCTGGGGCCAACGTCCTGACTTTC. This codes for CASSPGRDRGAGANVLTF.

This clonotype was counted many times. CDR3 sequence reads: CASSPRQTNEKLFF. The CDR3 DNA follows: TGTGCCAGCAGCCCTCGACAGACTAATGAAAAACTGTTTTTT. The rearrangement joins TRBV7-2 to TRBJ1-4; TRBD1 might be the D (5 bases). The CDR3 runs 14 residues. V was trimmed by 5 bases and J by 2 bases, leaving 9 bases between them. Germline CDR1 and CDR2: SGHTA and FQGNSA.

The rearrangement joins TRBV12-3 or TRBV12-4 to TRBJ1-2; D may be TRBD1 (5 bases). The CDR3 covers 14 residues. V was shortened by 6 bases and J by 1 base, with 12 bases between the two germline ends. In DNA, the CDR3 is TGTGCCAGCAGAGACAGAAGATATAACTATGGCTACACCTTC. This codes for CASRDRRYNYGYTF.

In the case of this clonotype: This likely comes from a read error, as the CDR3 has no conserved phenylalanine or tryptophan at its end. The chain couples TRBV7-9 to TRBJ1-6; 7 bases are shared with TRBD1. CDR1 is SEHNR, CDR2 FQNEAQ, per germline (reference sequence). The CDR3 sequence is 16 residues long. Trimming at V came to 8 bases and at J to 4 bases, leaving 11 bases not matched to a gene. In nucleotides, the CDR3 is TGTGCCAGCGTCGGGGGGGACAGTTCATATAATTCACCCCTCCACCTT. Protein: CASVGGDSSYNSPLHL.

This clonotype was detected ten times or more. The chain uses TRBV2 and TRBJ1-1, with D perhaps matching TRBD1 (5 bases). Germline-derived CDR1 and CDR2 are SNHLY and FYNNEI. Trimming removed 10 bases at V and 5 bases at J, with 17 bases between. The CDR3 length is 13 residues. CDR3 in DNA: TGTGCCAACAAAAAAGCGGGGGTGACTGAAGCTTTCTTT. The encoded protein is CANKKAGVTEAFF.

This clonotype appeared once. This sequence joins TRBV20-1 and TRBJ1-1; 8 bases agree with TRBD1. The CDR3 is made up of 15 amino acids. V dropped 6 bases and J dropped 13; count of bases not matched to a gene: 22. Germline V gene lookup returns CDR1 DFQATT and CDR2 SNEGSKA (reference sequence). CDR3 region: CSAPGQETLAKHGFF. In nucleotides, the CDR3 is TGCAGTGCACCGGGACAGGAGACGTTAGCTAAGCATGGTTTCTTT.

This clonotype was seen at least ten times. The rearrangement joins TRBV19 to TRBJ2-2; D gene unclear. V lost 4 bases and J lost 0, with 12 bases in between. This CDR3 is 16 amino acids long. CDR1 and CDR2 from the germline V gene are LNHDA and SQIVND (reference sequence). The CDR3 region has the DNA TGTGCCAGTAGTACCCTGACGGACGCGAACACCGGGGAGCTGTTTTTT. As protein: CASSTLTDANTGELFF.

CDR3 in DNA: TGTGCCAGCAGCACCGGGACTAATGAGGGTTACGAGCAGTACTTC. Translating gives CASSTGTNEGYEQYF. V gene TRBV7-2 combines with J gene TRBJ2-7; 7 bases map to TRBD2. This CDR3 contains 15 residues. V was pared by 5 bases and J by 4 bases, with 11 bases of the junction left unmatched. Germline CDR1 and CDR2: SGHTA and FQGNSA. The full variable domain, its missing parts supplied by reference TRBV7-2 and TRBJ2-7, is GAGVSQSPSNKVTEKGKDVELRCDPISGHTALYWYRQSLGQGLEFLIYFQGNSAPDKSGLPSDRFSAERTGGSVSTLTIQRTQQEDSAVYLCASSTGTNEGYEQYFGPGTRLTVT.

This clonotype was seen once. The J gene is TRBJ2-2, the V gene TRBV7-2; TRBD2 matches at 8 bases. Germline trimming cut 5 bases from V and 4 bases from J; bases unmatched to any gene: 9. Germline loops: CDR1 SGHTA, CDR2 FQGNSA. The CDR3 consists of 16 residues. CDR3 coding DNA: TGTGCCAGCAGCCAAGATCAGCGGGAGTCCACCGGGGAGCTGTTTTTT. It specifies CASSQDQRESTGELFF.

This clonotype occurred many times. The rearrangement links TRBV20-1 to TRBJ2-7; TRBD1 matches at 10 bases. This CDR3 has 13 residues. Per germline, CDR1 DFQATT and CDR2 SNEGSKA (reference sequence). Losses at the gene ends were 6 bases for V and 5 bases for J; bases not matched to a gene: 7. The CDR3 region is CSATSDRGNEQYF. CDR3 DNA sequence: TGCAGTGCCACTTCGGACAGGGGGAACGAGCAGTACTTC.

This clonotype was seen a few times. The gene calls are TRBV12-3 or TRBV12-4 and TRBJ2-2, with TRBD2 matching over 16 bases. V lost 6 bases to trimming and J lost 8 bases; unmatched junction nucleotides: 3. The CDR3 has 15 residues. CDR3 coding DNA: TGTGCCAGCAGGGGGACTAGCGGGAGGGGGGGGGAGCTGTTTTTT. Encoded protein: CASRGTSGRGGELFF.

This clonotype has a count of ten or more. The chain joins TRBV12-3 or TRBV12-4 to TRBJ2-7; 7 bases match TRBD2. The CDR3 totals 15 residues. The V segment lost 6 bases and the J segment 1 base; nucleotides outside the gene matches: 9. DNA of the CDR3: TGTGCCAGCAGCCCCCGTGGCGGGGGATCCTACGAGCAGTACTTC. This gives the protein CASSPRGGGSYEQYF.

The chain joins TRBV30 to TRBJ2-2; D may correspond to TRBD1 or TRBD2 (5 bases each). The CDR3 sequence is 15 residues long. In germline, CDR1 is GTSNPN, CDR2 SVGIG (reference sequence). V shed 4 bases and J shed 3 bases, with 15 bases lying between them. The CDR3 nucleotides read TGTGCCTGGAAGGCCGGGACGGGATACACCGGGGAGCTGTTTTTT. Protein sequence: CAWKAGTGYTGELFF.

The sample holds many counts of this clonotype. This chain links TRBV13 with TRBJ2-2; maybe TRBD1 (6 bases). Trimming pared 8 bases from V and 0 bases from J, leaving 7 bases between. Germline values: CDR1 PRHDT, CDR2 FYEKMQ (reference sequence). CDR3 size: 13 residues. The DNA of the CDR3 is TGTGCCAGCGACAGGACGAACACCGGGGAGCTGTTTTTT. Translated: CASDRTNTGELFF.